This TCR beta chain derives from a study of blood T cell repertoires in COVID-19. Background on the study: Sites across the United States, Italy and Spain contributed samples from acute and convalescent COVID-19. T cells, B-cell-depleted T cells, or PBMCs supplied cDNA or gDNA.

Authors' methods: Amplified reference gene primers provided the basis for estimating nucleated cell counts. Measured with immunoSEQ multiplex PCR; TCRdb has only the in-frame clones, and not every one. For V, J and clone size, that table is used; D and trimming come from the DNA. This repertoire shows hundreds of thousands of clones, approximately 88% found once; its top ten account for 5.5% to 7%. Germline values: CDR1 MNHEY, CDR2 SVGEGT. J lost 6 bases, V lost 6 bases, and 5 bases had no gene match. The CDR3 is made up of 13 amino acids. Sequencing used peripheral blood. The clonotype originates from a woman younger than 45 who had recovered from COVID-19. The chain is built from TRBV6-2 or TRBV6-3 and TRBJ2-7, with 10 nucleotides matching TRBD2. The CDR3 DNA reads TGTGCCAGCAGCCTAGCGGGGGCGGTCGAGCAGTACTTC. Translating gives CASSLAGAVEQYF.